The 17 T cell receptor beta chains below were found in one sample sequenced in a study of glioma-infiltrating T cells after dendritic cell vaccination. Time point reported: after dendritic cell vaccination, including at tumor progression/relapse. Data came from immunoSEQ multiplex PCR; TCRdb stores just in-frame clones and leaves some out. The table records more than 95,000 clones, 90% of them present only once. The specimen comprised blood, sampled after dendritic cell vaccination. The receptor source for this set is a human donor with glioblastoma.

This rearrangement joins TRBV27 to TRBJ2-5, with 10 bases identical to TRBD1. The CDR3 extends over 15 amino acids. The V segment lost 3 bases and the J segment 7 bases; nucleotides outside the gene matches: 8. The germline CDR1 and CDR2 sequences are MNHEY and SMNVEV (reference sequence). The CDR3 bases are TGTGCCAGCAGTTTGGCCGGGACAGGGGTAGGGACCCAGTACTTC. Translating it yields CASSLAGTGVGTQYF.

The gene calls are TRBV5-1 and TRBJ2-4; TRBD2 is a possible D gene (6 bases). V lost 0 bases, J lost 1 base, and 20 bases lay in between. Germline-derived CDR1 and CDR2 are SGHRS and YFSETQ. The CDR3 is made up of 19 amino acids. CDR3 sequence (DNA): TGCGCCAGCAGCTTGGTTCCGACTAGAGAATCGTCGGCCAAAAACATTCAGTACTTC. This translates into CASSLVPTRESSAKNIQYF.

CDR3 protein: CASSRAADNEQFF. CDR3 in DNA: TGTGCCAGCAGCCGCGCAGCGGACAATGAGCAGTTCTTC. The V call is TRBV6-5, the J call TRBJ2-1; possible D gene TRBD2, 5 bases. CDR3 length: 13 amino acids. Trimming took 6 bases from V and 5 from J, leaving 11 bases between them. Germline-derived CDR1 and CDR2 are MNHEY and SVGAGI.

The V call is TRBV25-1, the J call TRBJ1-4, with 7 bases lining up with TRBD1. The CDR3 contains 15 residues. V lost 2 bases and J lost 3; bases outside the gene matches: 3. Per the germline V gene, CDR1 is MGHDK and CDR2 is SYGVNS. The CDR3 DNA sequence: TGTGCCAGCAGTGAAATGACAGGGTCTAATGAAAAACTGTTTTTT. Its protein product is CASSEMTGSNEKLFF.

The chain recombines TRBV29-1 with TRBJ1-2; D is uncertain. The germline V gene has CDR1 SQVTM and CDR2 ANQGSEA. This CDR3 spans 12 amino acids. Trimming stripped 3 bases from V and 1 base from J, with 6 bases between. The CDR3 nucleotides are TGCAGCGTTGATCTATTTAACTATGGCTACACCTTC. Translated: CSVDLFNYGYTF.

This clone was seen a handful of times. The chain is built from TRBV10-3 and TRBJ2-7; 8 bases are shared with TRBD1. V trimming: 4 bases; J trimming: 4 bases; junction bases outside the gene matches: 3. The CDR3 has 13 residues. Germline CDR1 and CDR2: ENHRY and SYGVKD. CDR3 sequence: CAISGQGLYEQYF. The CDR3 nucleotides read TGTGCCATCAGTGGACAGGGGTTATACGAGCAGTACTTC.

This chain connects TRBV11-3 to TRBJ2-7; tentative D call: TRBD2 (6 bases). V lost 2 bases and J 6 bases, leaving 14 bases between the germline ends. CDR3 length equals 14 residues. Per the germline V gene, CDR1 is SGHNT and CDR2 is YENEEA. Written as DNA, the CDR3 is TGTGCCAGCAGCTTAACGGAGGGAGTCGGCGAGCAGTACTTC. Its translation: CASSLTEGVGEQYF. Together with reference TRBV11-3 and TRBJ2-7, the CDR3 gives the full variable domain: EAGVVQSPRYKIIEKKQPVAFWCNPISGHNTLYWYLQNLGQGPELLIRYENEEAVDDSQLPKDRFSAERLKGVDSTLKIQPAELGDSAVYLCASSLTEGVGEQYFGPGTRLTVT.

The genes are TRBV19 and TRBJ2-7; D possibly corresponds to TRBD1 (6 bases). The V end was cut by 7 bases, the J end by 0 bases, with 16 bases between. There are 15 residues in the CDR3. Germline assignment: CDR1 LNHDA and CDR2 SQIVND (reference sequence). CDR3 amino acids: CASTMGKGVSYEQYF. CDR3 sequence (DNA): TGTGCCAGTACCATGGGAAAGGGGGTCTCCTACGAGCAGTACTTC.

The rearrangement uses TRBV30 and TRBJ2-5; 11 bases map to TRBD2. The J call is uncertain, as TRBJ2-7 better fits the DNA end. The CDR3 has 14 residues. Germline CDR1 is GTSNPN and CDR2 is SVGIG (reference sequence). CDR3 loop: CAWRVAGGTYEQYF. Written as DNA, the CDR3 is TGTGCCTGGAGGGTAGCGGGAGGGACCTACGAGCAGTACTTC.

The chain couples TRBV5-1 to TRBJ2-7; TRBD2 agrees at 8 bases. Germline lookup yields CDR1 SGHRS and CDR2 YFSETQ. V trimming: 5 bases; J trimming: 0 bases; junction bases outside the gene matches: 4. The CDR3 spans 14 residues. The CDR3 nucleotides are TGCGCCAGCAGGTTAGCGGGACCCTCCTACGAGCAGTACTTC. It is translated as CASRLAGPSYEQYF.

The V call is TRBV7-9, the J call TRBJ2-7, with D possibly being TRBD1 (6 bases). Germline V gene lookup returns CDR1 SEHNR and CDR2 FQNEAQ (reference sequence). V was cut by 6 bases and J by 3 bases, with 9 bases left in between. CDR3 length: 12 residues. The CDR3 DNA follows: TGTGCCAGCAGACTAGGGGGCTACGAGCAGTACTTC. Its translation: CASRLGGYEQYF.

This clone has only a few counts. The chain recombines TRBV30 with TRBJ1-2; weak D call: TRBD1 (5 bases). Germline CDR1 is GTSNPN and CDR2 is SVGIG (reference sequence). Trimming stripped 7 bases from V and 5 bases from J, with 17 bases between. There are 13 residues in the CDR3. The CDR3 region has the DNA TGTGCCTTGTGGACATCGAATGGTTATGGCTACACCTTC. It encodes CALWTSNGYGYTF. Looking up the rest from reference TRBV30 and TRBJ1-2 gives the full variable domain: SQTIHQWPATLVQPVGSPLSLECTVEGTSNPNLYWYRQAAGRGLQLLFYSVGIGQISSEVPQNLSASRPQDRQFILSSKKLLLSDSGFYLCALWTSNGYGYTFGSGTRLTVV.

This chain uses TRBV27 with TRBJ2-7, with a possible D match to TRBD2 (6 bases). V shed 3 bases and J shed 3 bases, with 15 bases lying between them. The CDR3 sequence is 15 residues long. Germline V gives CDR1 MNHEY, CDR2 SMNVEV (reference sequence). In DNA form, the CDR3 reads TGTGCCAGCAGTTTCGGAGGGCTTGAGCTCTACGAGCAGTACTTC. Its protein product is CASSFGGLELYEQYF.

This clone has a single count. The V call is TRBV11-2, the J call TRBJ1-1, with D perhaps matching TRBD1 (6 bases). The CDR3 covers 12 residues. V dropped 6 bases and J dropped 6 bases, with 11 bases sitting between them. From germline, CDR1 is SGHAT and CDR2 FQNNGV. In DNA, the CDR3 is TGTGCCAGCAGTGTCACAGGGCCTGAAGCTTTCTTT. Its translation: CASSVTGPEAFF.

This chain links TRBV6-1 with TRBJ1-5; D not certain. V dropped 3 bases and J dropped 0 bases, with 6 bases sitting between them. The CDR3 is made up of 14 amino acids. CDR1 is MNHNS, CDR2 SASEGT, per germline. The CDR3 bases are TGTGCCAGCAGTGAGACACATAGCAATCAGCCCCAGCATTTT. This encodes CASSETHSNQPQHF.

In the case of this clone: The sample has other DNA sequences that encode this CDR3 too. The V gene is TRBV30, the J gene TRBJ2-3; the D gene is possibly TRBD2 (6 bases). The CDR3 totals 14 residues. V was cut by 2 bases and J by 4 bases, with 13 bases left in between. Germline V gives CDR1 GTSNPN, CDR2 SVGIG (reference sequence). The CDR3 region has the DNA TGTGCCTGGAGTACCGGGAGTGTACCAGATACGCAGTATTTT. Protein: CAWSTGSVPDTQYF.

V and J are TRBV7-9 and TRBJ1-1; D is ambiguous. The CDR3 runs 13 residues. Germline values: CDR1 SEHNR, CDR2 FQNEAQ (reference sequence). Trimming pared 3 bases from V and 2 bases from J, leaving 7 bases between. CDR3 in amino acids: CASSFGENTEAFF. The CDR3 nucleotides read TGTGCCAGCAGCTTCGGGGAAAACACTGAAGCTTTCTTT.